The clone carrying this T cell receptor beta chain was recorded a few times. What it binds is unknown. Of the isolated RNA, all was reverse transcribed, and so the sequenced material was expressed TCRB transcripts. Repertoires were generated with immunoSEQ multiplex PCR, while TCRdb's copy carries only in-frame clones and drops some. Here the sample spans hundreds of thousands of clones, 11% to 15% being singletons. The data are from a study of beta chain features in type 1 diabetes. Study conclusions and caveats: For Type 1 diabetes patients, all four CD4+ subsets carried TCRB CDR3s that were moderately but significantly shorter.

This CDR3 has 15 residues. CDR1 and CDR2 from the germline V gene are GTSNPN and SVGIG (reference sequence). V lost 3 bases, J lost 5 bases, and 16 bases lay in between. Sequencing input: naive CD4+ T cells from blood. This sequence was found in a man younger than 35 with type 1 diabetes. This chain uses TRBV30 with TRBJ1-4, with D perhaps matching TRBD1 (6 bases). The CDR3 DNA sequence: TGTGCCTGGAGCCCTAAGGGGGGACTGAATGAAAAACTGTTTTTT. Translated: CAWSPKGGLNEKLFF.